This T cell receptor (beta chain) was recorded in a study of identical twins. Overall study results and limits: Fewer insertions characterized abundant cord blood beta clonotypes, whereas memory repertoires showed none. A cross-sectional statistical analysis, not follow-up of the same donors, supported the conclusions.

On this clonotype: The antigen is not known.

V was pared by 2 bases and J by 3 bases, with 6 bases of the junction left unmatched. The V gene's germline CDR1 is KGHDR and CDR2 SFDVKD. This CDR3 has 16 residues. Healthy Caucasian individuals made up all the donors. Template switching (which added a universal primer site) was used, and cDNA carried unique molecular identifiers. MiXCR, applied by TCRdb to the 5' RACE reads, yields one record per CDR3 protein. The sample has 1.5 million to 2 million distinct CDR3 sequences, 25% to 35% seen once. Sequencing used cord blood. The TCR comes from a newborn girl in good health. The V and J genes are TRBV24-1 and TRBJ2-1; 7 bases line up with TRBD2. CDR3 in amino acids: CATSDWRGGGYNEQFF. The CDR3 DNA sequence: TGTGCCACCAGTGATTGGAGGGGCGGGGGCTACAATGAGCAGTTCTTC.